In this sample, the clone carrying this T cell receptor (beta chain) turned up a few times. Amplified TCR beta CDR3 regions came from RNA transcripts. The TCR CDR3 first-round RT-PCR relied on the HTBI primer set. TCRdb processed the multiplex PCR reads anew with MiXCR; each CDR3 protein has one entry. The sample records approximately 690,000 distinct CDR3 sequences, about 14% being singletons. The CDR3 length is 17 residues. The germline V gene has CDR1 KGHSH and CDR2 LQKENI. The trim removed 2 bases at V and 8 bases at J, leaving 8 bases unmatched. This specimen comes from a study of T cells in Graves' hyperthyroidism and ophthalmopathy.

Input material: blood. The chain has TRBV18 and TRBJ2-2; 13 bases align to TRBD2. This TCR was sampled from a woman between 50 and 59 years old with Graves' ophthalmopathy. The CDR3 is CASSPIRGLAGEGELFF. The DNA of the CDR3 is TGTGCCAGCTCACCAATTCGCGGACTAGCGGGAGAAGGGGAGCTGTTTTTT.